This record concerns one T cell receptor (beta chain) sequence. The target of this receptor is not known. No much larger clone exists at a distance of one base, and base qualities are not known. The sample's time point, from its label and the paper: baseline before first vaccination. Vaccinee samples were obtained from the UK trials COV001 and COV002, which included a single-blind randomized controlled phase 2/3 trial of AZD1222 (ChAdOx1 nCoV-19) in healthy adults. For TCRbeta chain sequencing, PBMC samples were collected from trial participants at day 0 and at day 28 after the second dose. The source of the sample is a study of T cell responses to AZD1222 COVID-19 vaccine (dated by TCRdb to the early 2020s). For context, the study as a whole: AZD1222 recipients with second doses at about 4 weeks or about 12 weeks were pooled, because spike-specific TCR depth and breadth did not differ between schedules. TCR sequencing covered over 230 trial participants: 200 to 210 given two doses of AZD1222 and approximately 26 given two doses of MenACWY control vaccine. Enrollment into the trials was organized by age into subgroups of 18-55, 56-69 and 70-plus years, and those subgroups contained approximately 150, 30 and 60 TCR-sequenced participants, respectively.

The paper as a whole reports these results and caveats: The 56-69-year group was small, and its depth increase did not reach significance, likely because of low power. Because no samples from the day 14 peak response were available, repertoires could be characterized only after the peak T cell response. Reportedly, almost half of the unique spike-specific TCRs recognized epitopes lying outside the regions that are mutated in the B.1.351 and B.1.1.7 variants. Conclusions about previously exposed vaccinees are limited because only 5 or 6 AZD1222 recipients were SARS-CoV-2 seropositive at baseline. Most participants were white British and females outnumbered males, and the authors suggested that clonal diversity may have been underestimated. Vaccine-associated CD4 TCRs spanned the whole spike protein, with dominant responses in regions 160-218 and 743-854. Spike-specific TCR breadth and depth rose significantly after two AZD1222 doses compared with day 0 and with MenACWY recipients.

The CDR3 regions of human TCRbeta chains were subjected to immunosequencing. From the authors' description of their analysis: TCRs in the repertoires were compared against a reference library of SARS-CoV-2-specific TCRs that had been generated with the MIRA antigen-specificity platform. Breadth was defined as the fraction of unique TCRs that were SARS-CoV-2-associated. Depth was defined as the fraction of total T cells that were SARS-CoV-2-associated. Using the MIRA data, every spike-specific TCR was mapped to the spike region that the TCR reacted to and assigned to either a CD4 or a CD8 class. Log10-transformed breadth and depth values were compared by one-way ANOVA with Sidak's multiple comparisons tests. TCRdb took this table from immuneACCESS and kept in-frame rearrangements with V and J called. Such tables lack part of the clones; where checked against another copy, unresolved V genes explain under half of the gap, and the rest is unexplained. V, J and clone size derive from that table, while D and trimming were established from the DNA sequence. A total of 140,000 to 150,000 clones appear in this sample, 85% to 95% of them only once. About 1.9% of the sample is in the top ten clones.

This clonotype was sampled from an adult in good health. Specimen: peripheral blood, collected on day 0 of AZD1222 vaccination.

CDR3 sequence: CASNTRTAISTEAFF. DNA sequence: TGTGCCAGTAACACACGGACAGCCATAAGCACTGAAGCTTTCTTT. The chain uses TRBV19 and TRBJ1-1; TRBD1 is a weak D gene call, 6 bases matching. The CDR1 and CDR2 encoded by the germline V gene (reference sequence) are LNHDA and SQIVND. Trimming takes 7 bases from V and 4 bases from J, and the germline ends sit 19 bases apart. The CDR3 runs 15 residues from the cysteine to the phenylalanine. Only the CDR3 DNA is retained, 45 bases long and in frame from the first base.